The rows below give T cell receptor beta chains drawn from one sample of a study of OX40 agonist ivuxolimab in advanced cancers. Profiled with immunoSEQ multiplex PCR; TCRdb holds only in-frame clones, not every one. The sample shows under 95,000 clones, roughly nine tenths of them seen only once. Sequenced here: CD4+ or CD8+ T cells sorted from blood, sampled in a trial of the OX40 agonist ivuxolimab. These receptors all come from an adult with an advanced solid tumor such as melanoma, head and neck, liver or kidney cancer. Each CDR3 is given with its conserved first and last residue. The D gene is left open where the match is weak. Some rows mark clone size as missing; the rest say once, few, many or name a class of expanded clone.

j_gene,d_gene,abundance,v_gene,CDR3aa,CDR3nt
TRBJ1-2,NA,once,TRBV5-1,CASKSGAAPQRGEYGYTF,TGCGCCAGCAAGTCCGGAGCGGCACCCCAAAGGGGGGAATATGGCTACACCTTC
TRBJ1-6,NA,NA,TRBV5-4,CASSEAGYNSPLHF,TGTGCCAGCAGCGAGGCAGGGTATAATTCACCCCTCCACTTT
TRBJ2-5,TRBD1,NA,TRBV5-1,CASSTRTGQIQETQYF,TGCGCCAGCAGCACGCGGACAGGTCAAATCCAAGAGACCCAGTACTTC
TRBJ2-1,TRBD1,NA,TRBV19,CASVGGQGSYNEQFF,TGTGCCAGTGTTGGGGGACAGGGGTCCTACAATGAGCAGTTCTTC
TRBJ2-2,TRBD2,NA,TRBV19,CASRVERGNTGELFF,TGTGCCAGTAGGGTGGAGCGGGGGAACACCGGGGAGCTGTTTTTT
TRBJ2-7,TRBD1,NA,TRBV5-4,CASSPRTGEYEQYF,TGTGCCAGCAGCCCAAGGACAGGGGAGTACGAGCAGTACTTC
TRBJ1-2,NA,NA,TRBV19,CASSPRGQSYGYTF,TGTGCCAGTAGTCCCAGAGGACAGTCCTATGGCTACACCTTC
TRBJ1-2,NA,NA,TRBV28,CASSLGGSRNYGYTF,TGTGCCAGCAGTTTAGGAGGGTCCCGCAACTATGGCTACACCTTC
TRBJ2-3,NA,NA,TRBV30,CAWKYLSTDTQYF,TGTGCCTGGAAGTACCTAAGCACAGATACGCAGTATTTT
TRBJ2-5,NA,NA,TRBV4-2,CASSRALRETQYF,TGTGCCAGCAGTAGGGCCTTACGGGAGACCCAGTACTTC
TRBJ2-3,TRBD2,NA,TRBV7-8,CASSLVLAGVTDTQYF,TGTGCCAGCAGCTTAGTACTAGCGGGGGTCACAGATACGCAGTATTTT
TRBJ1-2,NA,NA,TRBV4-1,CASSPRMEAIGLNYGYTF,TGCGCCAGCAGCCCAAGAATGGAAGCGATCGGGCTTAACTATGGCTACACCTTC
TRBJ1-4,NA,NA,TRBV5-1,CASSLTGMRSTNEKLFF,TGCGCCAGCAGCTTGACAGGGATGAGATCGACTAATGAAAAACTGTTTTTT
TRBJ2-3,NA,NA,TRBV2,CASSEEGDTQYF,TGTGCCAGCAGTGAAGAGGGAGATACGCAGTATTTT
TRBJ2-5,TRBD1,NA,TRBV11-3,CASSLGQGAEETQYF,TGTGCCAGCAGCTTAGGACAGGGGGCGGAAGAGACCCAGTACTTC
TRBJ2-7,NA,NA,TRBV28,CASSPSRSSYEQYF,TGTGCCAGCAGCCCCTCCCGGAGCTCCTACGAGCAGTACTTC
TRBJ2-2,NA,NA,TRBV5-1,CASTGDFYTGELFF,TGCGCCAGCACAGGGGACTTTTACACCGGGGAGCTGTTTTTT
TRBJ2-1,NA,NA,TRBV5-1,CASSTSGTSIGNEQFF,TGCGCCAGCAGCACCTCCGGGACCTCTATCGGGAATGAGCAGTTCTTC